These 2 T cell receptor beta chains were sequenced from one sample in a study of vaccination and CD4 T cells after COVID-19. Their specific antigens are unknown. At the Johns Hopkins FTIC core, DNA taken from cultured CD4+ T cells was sequenced by way of the Oncomine TCR Beta short-read assay. Via MiXCR, TCRdb re-called the PCR reads, giving one row per CDR3 protein. The sample has 15,000 or so distinct CDR3 sequences, less than 60% seen once; the top ten hold roughly 18%. Specified time point: late sampling 161 to 241 days after vaccination in three convalescent patients. Treatment defined: approximately nine-day PBMC culture with coronavirus spike peptide pools or control peptides (ViraFEST assay). The source was CD4+ T cells from blood, cultured in vitro, collected about 7 months after SARS-CoV-2 vaccination. The receptors were gathered from a human donor who had recovered from COVID-19.

The V and J genes are TRBV7-2 and TRBJ2-1, with D tentatively TRBD2 (5 bases). The V gene's germline CDR1 is SGHTA and CDR2 FQGNSA. This CDR3 spans 15 amino acids. Trimming stripped 0 bases from V and 0 bases from J, with 6 bases between. This CDR3 is CASSLAGSSYNEQFF. CDR3 DNA sequence: TGTGCCAGCAGCTTAGCTGGGAGCTCCTACAATGAGCAGTTCTTC.

The chain links TRBV7-3 to TRBJ2-3; the D gene is possibly TRBD2 (6 bases). Trimming left V 1 base short and J 2 bases short, with 10 bases between. The CDR3 has 15 residues. Germline V gene lookup returns CDR1 SGHTA and CDR2 FQGTGA. Here the CDR3 DNA reads TGTGCCAGCAGCTTAAGCGCGGGGACCACAGATACGCAGTATTTT. As protein: CASSLSAGTTDTQYF.